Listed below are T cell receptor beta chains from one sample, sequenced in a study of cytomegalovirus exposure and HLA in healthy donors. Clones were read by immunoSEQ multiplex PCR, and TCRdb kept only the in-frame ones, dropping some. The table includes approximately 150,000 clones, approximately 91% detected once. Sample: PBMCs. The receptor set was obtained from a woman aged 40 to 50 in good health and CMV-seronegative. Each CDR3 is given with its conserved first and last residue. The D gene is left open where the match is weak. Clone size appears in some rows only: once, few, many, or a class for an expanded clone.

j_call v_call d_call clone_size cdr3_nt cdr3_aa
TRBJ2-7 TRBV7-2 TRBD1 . TGTGCCAGCAGCTTAGAGTTCAGGGGGCGCGTCTACGAGCAGTACTTC CASSLEFRGRVYEQYF
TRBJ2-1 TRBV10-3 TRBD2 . TGTGCCACACCACAGGTTCCGGGAGGGCGGAATGAGCAGTTCTTC CATPQVPGGRNEQFF
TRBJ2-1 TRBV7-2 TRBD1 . TGTGCCAGCAGCACAGGGGGCAGCTCCTACAATGAGCAGTTCTTC CASSTGGSSYNEQFF
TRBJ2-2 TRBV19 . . TGTGCCAGTAGTCTCCTAGGACTCGTGAACACCGGGGAGCTGTTTTTT CASSLLGLVNTGELFF
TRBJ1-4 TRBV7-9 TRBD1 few TGTGCCAGCAGCTTCCACGGACAGGGGGTTGAAAAACTGTTTTTT CASSFHGQGVEKLFF
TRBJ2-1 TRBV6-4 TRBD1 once TGTGCCAGCAGTGACTTGGGACAGGGGGCTGCAATAGCGGGACGCTCCTACAATGAGCAGTTCTTC CASSDLGQGAAIAGRSYNEQFF
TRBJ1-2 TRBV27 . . TGTGCCAGCAGTTCCCTAGGGGATGGCTACACCTTC CASSSLGDGYTF
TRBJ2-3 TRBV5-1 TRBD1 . TGCGCCAGCAGCTTGGTTCGGGACAGGCGGACAGATACGCAGTATTTT CASSLVRDRRTDTQYF
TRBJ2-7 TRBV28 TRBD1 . TGTGCCAGCAGGATCGACAGGGGGGGCTACGAGCAGTACTTC CASRIDRGGYEQYF
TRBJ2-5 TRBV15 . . TGTGCCACCAGCAGTGGGGCAGGGCTCCAAGAGACCCAGTACTTC CATSSGAGLQETQYF
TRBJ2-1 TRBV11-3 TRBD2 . TGTGCCAGCAGCTTAGATCAAGCGGGATACAATGAGCAGTTCTTC CASSLDQAGYNEQFF
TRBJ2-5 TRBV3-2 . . TGTGCCAGCAGCAAAAGGGGGTACTTC CASSKRGYF
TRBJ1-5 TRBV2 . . TGTGCCAGCAGGATTGACAGTGATCAGCCCCAGCATTTT CASRIDSDQPQHF
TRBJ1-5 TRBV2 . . TGTGCCAGCACTGGGACATACCACAATCAGCCCCAGCATTTT CASTGTYHNQPQHF
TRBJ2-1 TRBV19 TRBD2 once TGTGCCAGTAGTCCCCTAGCGGGCTACAATGAGCAGTTCTTC CASSPLAGYNEQFF
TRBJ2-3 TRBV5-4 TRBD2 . TGTGCCAGCCGCCCGGGGAGCGGGAGAGGTGATACGCAGTATTTT CASRPGSGRGDTQYF